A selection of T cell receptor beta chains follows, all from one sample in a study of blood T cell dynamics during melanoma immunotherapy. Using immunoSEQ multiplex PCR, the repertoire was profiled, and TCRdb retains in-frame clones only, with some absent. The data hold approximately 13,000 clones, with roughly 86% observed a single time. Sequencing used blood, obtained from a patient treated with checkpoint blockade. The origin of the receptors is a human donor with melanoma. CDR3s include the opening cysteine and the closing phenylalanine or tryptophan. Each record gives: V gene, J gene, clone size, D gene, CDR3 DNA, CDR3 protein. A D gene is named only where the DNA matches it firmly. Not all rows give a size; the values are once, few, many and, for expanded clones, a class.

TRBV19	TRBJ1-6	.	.	TGTGCCAGTAGGACGGACAGCCCCAATTCACCCCTCCACTTT	CASRTDSPNSPLHF
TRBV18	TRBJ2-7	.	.	TGTGCCAGCTCACCGCCGACACCCCTCGAGCAGTACTTC	CASSPPTPLEQYF
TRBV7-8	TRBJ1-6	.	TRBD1	TGTGCCAGCAGTCCCGACAGGGGCTCCTATAATTCACCCCTCCACTTT	CASSPDRGSYNSPLHF
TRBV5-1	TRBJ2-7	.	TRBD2	TGCGCCAGCAGCTTGGAGGCTAGCGGCAACTACGAGCAGTACTTC	CASSLEASGNYEQYF
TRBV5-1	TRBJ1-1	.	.	TGCGCCAGCAGCTTGATACCAGTGGTTTTGAACACTGAAGCTTTCTTT	CASSLIPVVLNTEAFF
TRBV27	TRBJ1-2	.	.	TGTGCCAGCAGTTTCTACCCAGGGGATGACTATGGCTACACCTTC	CASSFYPGDDYGYTF
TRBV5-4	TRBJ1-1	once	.	TGCGCCAGCAGTGGACCTCGGACAGCGGGAGAAACTGAAGCTTTCTTT	CASSGPRTAGETEAFF
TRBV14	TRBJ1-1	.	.	TGTGCCAGCAGCCGGGGGGGAAACACTGAAGCTTTCTTT	CASSRGGNTEAFF
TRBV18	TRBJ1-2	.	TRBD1	TGTGCCAGCTCACCCACCGGGACAGCTGGCTACACCTTC	CASSPTGTAGYTF
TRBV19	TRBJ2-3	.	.	TGTGCCAGTAGTATAGAACGGGACTCAATTACGCAGTATTTT	CASSIERDSITQYF
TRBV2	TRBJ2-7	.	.	TGTGCCAGCAGTGAAGGTGGTGGCAGGGGGAGGATTTCGGGCGAGCAGTACTTC	CASSEGGGRGRISGEQYF
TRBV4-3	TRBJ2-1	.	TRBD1	TGCGCCAGCAGCCAAGTGGGACAGGGATTCAACGAGCAGTTCTTC	CASSQVGQGFNEQFF
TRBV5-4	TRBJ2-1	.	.	TGTGCCAGCAGCGGCTACGGCAATGAGCAGTTCTTC	CASSGYGNEQFF
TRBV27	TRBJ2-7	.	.	TGTGCCGTCGGGGCCAACGAGCAGTACTTC	CAVGANEQYF
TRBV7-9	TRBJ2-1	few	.	TGTGCCAGCAGCTCCACCCAGGGTGCGGGACATGAGCAGTTCTTC	CASSSTQGAGHEQFF
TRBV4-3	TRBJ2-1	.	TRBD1	TGCGCCAGCAGCCAAGACCTGGCAGGGGGCAGAACTCTCTCCTACAATGAGCAGTTCTTC	CASSQDLAGGRTLSYNEQFF
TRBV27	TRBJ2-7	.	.	TGTGCCAGCCAGATCCGCCTAGGGGACCCCTACGAGCAGTACTTC	CASQIRLGDPYEQYF
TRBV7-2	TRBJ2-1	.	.	TGTGCCAGCAGCAGACACAGGGTAAAAAATGAGCAGTTCTTC	CASSRHRVKNEQFF
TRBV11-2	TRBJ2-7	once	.	TGTGCCAGCAGCTCCCCGGGAGAGGGGATCTACGAGCAGTACTTC	CASSSPGEGIYEQYF
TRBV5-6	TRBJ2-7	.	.	TGTGCCAGCAGCTCAGAACAGGGCGCCTACGAGCAGTACTTC	CASSSEQGAYEQYF
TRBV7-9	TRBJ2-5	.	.	TGTGCCAGCAGCTCCAGTCAAGAGACCCAGTACTTC	CASSSSQETQYF
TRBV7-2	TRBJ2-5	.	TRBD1	TGTGCCAGCAGCTTCTCGGGGACAGTGGGGGAGACCCAGTACTTC	CASSFSGTVGETQYF
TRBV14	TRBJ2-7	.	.	TGTGCCAGCAGCGAATATAGCTACGAGCAGTACTTC	CASSEYSYEQYF
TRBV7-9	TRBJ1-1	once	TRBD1	TGTGCCAGCAGCCTTGGACAGGGGGCAACTGAAGCTTTCTTT	CASSLGQGATEAFF
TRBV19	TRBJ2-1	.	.	TGTGCCAGTAGTACCTCCAGGGACGGCTACAATGAGCAGTTCTTC	CASSTSRDGYNEQFF
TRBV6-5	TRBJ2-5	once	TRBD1	TGTGCCAGCAGGAGGGGGCTAGGGACCCAGTACTTC	CASRRGLGTQYF
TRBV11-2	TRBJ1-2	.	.	TGTGCCAGCAGCTCTAAGGGTGGCTACACCTTC	CASSSKGGYTF
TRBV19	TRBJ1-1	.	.	TGTGCCAGTAGTCCACAGGGTACTGAAGCTTTCTTT	CASSPQGTEAFF
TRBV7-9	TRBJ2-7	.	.	TGTGCCAGCAGCCTCCCGGGGGACACCGCTGCCTACGAGCAGTACTTC	CASSLPGDTAAYEQYF
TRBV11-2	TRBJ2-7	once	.	TGTGCCAGCAGCTTAAGTCCAGGGGATTTCTACGAGCAGTACTTC	CASSLSPGDFYEQYF
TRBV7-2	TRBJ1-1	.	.	TGTGCCAGCGGCGATCAGAGGAACACTGAAGCTTTCTTT	CASGDQRNTEAFF
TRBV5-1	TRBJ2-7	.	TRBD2	TGCGCCAGCAGCTCGACTAGCGGGGACTACGAGCAGTACTTC	CASSSTSGDYEQYF
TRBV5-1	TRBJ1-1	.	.	TGCGCCAGCAGCTTGACAGATGAAGCTTTCTTT	CASSLTDEAFF
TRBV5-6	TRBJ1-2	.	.	TGTGCCAGCAGCTTGATCGGACAGCACTATGGCTACACCTTC	CASSLIGQHYGYTF
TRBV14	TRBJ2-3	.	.	TGTGCCAGCAGCACCACCCAGGGCCCGGGTACGCAGTATTTT	CASSTTQGPGTQYF
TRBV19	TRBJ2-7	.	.	TGTGCCAGTAGTATAGTGGGCAGAGGCTACGAGCAGTACTTC	CASSIVGRGYEQYF
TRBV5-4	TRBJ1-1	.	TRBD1	TGTGCCAGCAGCCTGGGGACAGTCGGCACTGAAGCTTTCTTT	CASSLGTVGTEAFF
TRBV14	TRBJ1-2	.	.	TGTGCCAGCAGCCAAGGTTTGTTACGAACTAACTATGGCTACACCTTC	CASSQGLLRTNYGYTF
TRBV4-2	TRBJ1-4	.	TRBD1	TGTGCCAGCAGCCAAGATCGGGACAGGGGTCGTGAAAAACTGTTTTTT	CASSQDRDRGREKLFF
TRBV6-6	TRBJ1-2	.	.	TGTGCCAGCACCACTGCCGGACAGCCCGCTGGGGGCTACACCTTC	CASTTAGQPAGGYTF
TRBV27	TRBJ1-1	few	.	TGTGCCAGCAGTCCAACCTTAAGGCGATCTGAAGCTTTCTTT	CASSPTLRRSEAFF
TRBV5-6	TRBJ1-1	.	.	TGTGCCAGCAGCTGGGGACCGACTGAAGCTTTCTTT	CASSWGPTEAFF
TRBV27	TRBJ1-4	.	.	TGTGCCAGCAGTTTATACCGGGGGACGACAACTAATGAAAAACTGTTTTTT	CASSLYRGTTTNEKLFF
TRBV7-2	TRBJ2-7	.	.	TGTGCCAGCAGCTTAGAGTGGGGAACTCGCTACGAGCAGTACTTC	CASSLEWGTRYEQYF
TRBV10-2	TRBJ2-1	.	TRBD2	TGCGCCATAGGGACTAGCGACTACAATGAGCAGTTCTTC	CAIGTSDYNEQFF
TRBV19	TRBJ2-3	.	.	TGTGCCAGTAGTATAGTTAAGCGGGGCACAGATACGCAGTATTTT	CASSIVKRGTDTQYF
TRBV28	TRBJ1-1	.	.	TGTGCCAGCAGTTTATTAGCAGAGAAGAACACTGAAGCTTTCTTT	CASSLLAEKNTEAFF
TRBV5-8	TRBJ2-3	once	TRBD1	TGTGCCAGCCGGGACAGGAGCACAGATACGCAGTATTTT	CASRDRSTDTQYF
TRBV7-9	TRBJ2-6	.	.	TGTGCCAGCAGCTCAACTACATCCTCGCGCTCTGGGGCCAACGTCCTGACTTTC	CASSSTTSSRSGANVLTF
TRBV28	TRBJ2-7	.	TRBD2	TGTGCCAGCAGTATCCATCGGGGGGGCTACGAGCAGTACTTC	CASSIHRGGYEQYF
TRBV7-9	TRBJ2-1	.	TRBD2	TGTGCCAGCAGCCATGGGACTAGCGGGCACAATGAGCAGTTCTTC	CASSHGTSGHNEQFF
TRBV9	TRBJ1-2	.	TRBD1	TGTGCCAGCAGCGTAGCGACAGGGGGCCACGGCTACACCTTC	CASSVATGGHGYTF
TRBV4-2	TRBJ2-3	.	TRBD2	TGTGCCAGCAGCCAAGCCGGGACTAGTTCCGATACGCAGTATTTT	CASSQAGTSSDTQYF